This T cell receptor (beta chain) was identified during a study of blood T cell repertoires in COVID-19. Study as a whole: COVID-19 samples from acute and convalescent phases originated in the United States, Italy and Spain.

This clone was picked up a small number of times. Sequenced by immunoSEQ multiplex PCR; TCRdb stores in-frame clones only, minus some. The sample yields 150,000 to 200,000 clones, roughly 82% seen once. V was trimmed by 3 bases and J by 6 bases, leaving 7 bases between them. Germline V lookup: CDR1 SGDLS, CDR2 YYNGEE. The CDR3 is made up of 13 amino acids. Patients from Seattle were sampled longitudinally, starting during active infection. Sequencing was done on a sample of peripheral blood. This rearrangement joins TRBV9 to TRBJ1-6; D might be TRBD1 (5 bases). The clonotype was recovered from a woman in her thirties or forties with COVID-19, enrolled during active disease. Here the CDR3 DNA reads TGTGCCAGCAGCGCCCAGGGTAATTCACCCCTCCACTTT. Encoded protein: CASSAQGNSPLHF.